One sample yielded the 26 T cell receptor beta chains listed below, sequenced in a study of vaccination and CD4 T cells after COVID-19. The Oncomine TCR Beta short-read assay generated sequence data from the DNA of cultured CD4+ T cells. TCRdb processed the PCR reads anew with MiXCR; each CDR3 protein has one entry. This table holds roughly 25,000 distinct CDR3 sequences, roughly 53% found once. Antigens of these TCRs are unknown. Noted treatment: roughly 10-day PBMC culture with coronavirus spike peptide pools or control peptides (ViraFEST assay). Sequenced sample: CD4+ T cells from blood, cultured in vitro. The receptors come from a human donor who had recovered from COVID-19.

The chain carries TRBV12-3 or TRBV12-4 and TRBJ1-5; perhaps TRBD1 as D (6 bases). The CDR3 extends over 17 amino acids. Trimming shortened V by 3 bases and J by 0 bases, and 15 bases separated the two germline ends. In nucleotides, the CDR3 is TGTGCCAGCAGTTTCTGGACAGACATTACTAGCAATCAGCCCCAGCATTTT. Amino acid sequence: CASSFWTDITSNQPQHF.

The chain combines TRBV2 with TRBJ1-6, with D unresolved. V lost 4 bases and J lost 8, with 15 bases in between. The CDR3 is made up of 15 amino acids. Germline V gene data show CDR1 as SNHLY and CDR2 as FYNNEI. CDR3 coding DNA: TGTGCCAGCAGTGCTCAGAGGATTCAGGATTCACCCCTCCACTTT. Amino acids: CASSAQRIQDSPLHF. The full variable domain, its missing parts supplied by reference TRBV2 and TRBJ1-6, is EPEVTQTPSHQVTQMGQEVILRCVPISNHLYFYWYRQILGQKVEFLVSFYNNEISEKSEIFDDQFSVERPDGSNFTLKIRSTKLEDSAMYFCASSAQRIQDSPLHFGNGTRLTVT.

J is TRBJ2-2 and V is TRBV7-9; D is unclear. The CDR3 is 12 residues long. Trimming pared 5 bases from V and 6 bases from J, leaving 7 bases between. Looked up from germline, CDR1 is SEHNR and CDR2 is FQNEAQ (reference sequence). CDR3 DNA: TGTGCCAGCAGCAGCCAATCCGGGGAGCTGTTTTTT. Encoded protein: CASSSQSGELFF.

The chain carries TRBV4-3 and TRBJ1-2, with 8 nucleotides matching TRBD1. V shed 3 bases and J 8 bases; nucleotides not matched to a gene: 5. The CDR3 consists of 13 residues. The germline gives CDR1 LGHNA, CDR2 YSLEER. The CDR3 region is CASSHRGRRGYTF. CDR3 DNA sequence: TGCGCCAGCAGCCACAGGGGGCGACGGGGCTACACCTTC.

The V gene is TRBV11-1, the J gene TRBJ1-6; D remains ambiguous. V lost 0 bases and J lost 6, with 12 bases in between. The V gene's germline CDR1 is SGHAT and CDR2 FQDESV (reference sequence). The CDR3 totals 16 residues. This CDR3 is CASSLATSASNSPLHF. CDR3 sequence (DNA): TGTGCCAGCAGCTTAGCGACCAGCGCCTCTAATTCACCCCTCCACTTT.

The CDR3 protein is CASSLDRGNQPQHF. CDR3 sequence (DNA): TGTGCCAGCAGCCTCGACAGGGGCAATCAGCCCCAGCATTTT. The chain recombines TRBV7-2 with TRBJ1-5, with 7 nucleotides matching TRBD1. J lost 2 bases, V lost 5 bases, and 3 bases had no gene match. This CDR3 contains 14 residues. Germline values: CDR1 SGHTA, CDR2 FQGNSA.

This chain connects TRBV7-2 to TRBJ1-6, with D perhaps TRBD1 (6 bases). Between the trimmed V and J ends, which lost 5 bases and 4 bases, there was a span of 9 bases. CDR3 length: 14 residues. Germline values: CDR1 SGHTA, CDR2 FQGNSA. The CDR3 is CASSTGFYNSPLHF. The CDR3 DNA sequence: TGTGCCAGCAGCACAGGGTTTTATAATTCACCCCTCCACTTT.

The chain joins TRBV20-1 to TRBJ1-4; unclear D gene. The CDR3 extends over 13 amino acids. Germline V gene sequence: CDR1 DFQATT, CDR2 SNEGSKA (reference sequence). V was shortened by 1 base and J by 8 bases, with 11 bases between the two germline ends. The CDR3 DNA sequence: TGCAGTGCTAGAGTACTTGGACGGGAAAAACTGTTTTTT. This sequence encodes CSARVLGREKLFF.

The V gene is TRBV10-3, the J gene TRBJ1-2; D uncertain. Trimming shortened V by 3 bases and J by 4 bases, and 12 bases separated the two germline ends. Germline V lookup: CDR1 ENHRY, CDR2 SYGVKD. The CDR3 loop spans 14 amino acids. The CDR3 is CAISEGPESYGYTF. The CDR3, as DNA: TGTGCCATCAGTGAAGGGCCCGAGAGCTATGGCTACACCTTC.

J is TRBJ1-6 and V is TRBV19, with 8 nucleotides matching TRBD1. This CDR3 comprises 15 residues. Unmatched junction bases numbered 6, after V lost 4 bases and J lost 7 bases. Germline V lookup: CDR1 LNHDA, CDR2 SQIVND (reference sequence). The CDR3: CASSREQGANSPLHF. The CDR3 DNA reads TGTGCCAGTAGTAGGGAGCAGGGGGCGAATTCACCCCTCCACTTT.

This chain's CDR3 is CASSAPGTGNEKLFF. As DNA, the CDR3 is TGTGCCAGCAGCGCTCCCGGGACGGGGAATGAAAAACTGTTTTTT. The V call is TRBV7-2, the J call TRBJ1-4, with D perhaps TRBD1 (5 bases). Germline CDR1 reads SGHTA; CDR2 reads FQGNSA. The CDR3 is 15 amino acids. V was pared by 5 bases and J by 5 bases, with 15 bases between.

The V call is TRBV30, the J call TRBJ1-1; possible D gene TRBD1, 5 bases. V gave up 1 base and J gave up 4 bases, with 7 bases separating them. The CDR3 contains 12 residues. Germline CDR1 is GTSNPN and CDR2 is SVGIG (reference sequence). This chain's CDR3 is CAWSAGSTEAFF. Written as DNA, the CDR3 is TGTGCCTGGAGTGCAGGGAGCACTGAAGCTTTCTTT.

V is TRBV6-1 and J is TRBJ1-5; TRBD1 aligns across 8 bases. The trim removed 2 bases at V and 2 bases at J, leaving 2 bases unmatched. Germline V gene lookup returns CDR1 MNHNS and CDR2 SASEGT. The CDR3 extends over 15 amino acids. The CDR3, as DNA: TGTGCCAGCAGTGAACAGGGGGCGGGCAATCAGCCCCAGCATTTT. Translated, it gives CASSEQGAGNQPQHF.

The chain employs TRBV19 and TRBJ1-2; D possibly corresponds to TRBD1 (5 bases). V lost 3 bases and J lost 4, with 15 bases in between. The germline V gene has CDR1 LNHDA and CDR2 SQIVND (reference sequence). This CDR3 comprises 15 residues. CDR3 in DNA: TGTGCCAGTAGTATTTCCCCTCAGGGCGCCTATGGCTACACCTTC. Residues: CASSISPQGAYGYTF.

This chain joins TRBV20-1 and TRBJ1-6; D may be TRBD1 (5 bases). The CDR3 runs 14 residues. Germline V gene sequence: CDR1 DFQATT, CDR2 SNEGSKA (reference sequence). V lost 2 bases and J 5 bases, leaving 10 bases between the germline ends. In DNA, the CDR3 is TGCAGTGCTAGACAGGGCTTGGATAATTCACCCCTCCACTTT. It specifies CSARQGLDNSPLHF.

The genes are TRBV2 and TRBJ1-3, with TRBD1 as a possible D gene (5 bases). This CDR3 has 14 amino acids. V dropped 5 bases and J dropped 7 bases, with 15 bases sitting between them. The germline CDR1 and CDR2 sequences are SNHLY and FYNNEI. CDR3 region: CASSRGPDGNTIYF. The CDR3 DNA is TGTGCCAGCAGTAGGGGACCTGACGGGAACACCATATATTTT.

The chain joins TRBV7-9 to TRBJ1-1, with 10 bases lining up with TRBD1. The length of the CDR3 is 13 residues. The germline gives CDR1 SEHNR, CDR2 FQNEAQ (reference sequence). Trimming removed 0 bases from V and 10 bases from J; junction bases left unmatched: 2. The CDR3 spells CASSLAGQGGAFF. CDR3 nucleotide sequence: TGTGCCAGCAGCTTAGCCGGACAGGGGGGAGCTTTCTTT.

Only a few counts were recorded for this clonotype. The rearrangement links TRBV11-2 to TRBJ2-3, with 11 nucleotides matching TRBD2. Germline V CDR1 and CDR2: SGHAT, FQNNGV. The J segment lost 0 bases and the V segment lost 5 bases, leaving 10 bases of the junction unmatched. The CDR3 is 18 residues long. DNA for the CDR3: TGTGCCAGCAGCGTCGGGACTAGCGGCCTAACTAGCACAGATACGCAGTATTTT. Protein sequence: CASSVGTSGLTSTDTQYF.

This clonotype was seen only a few times. The J gene is TRBJ1-2, the V gene TRBV27, with D unresolved. CDR1 is MNHEY, CDR2 SMNVEV, per germline (reference sequence). With 2 bases removed from V and 4 bases from J, the gap between germline ends came to 17 bases. This CDR3 spans 16 amino acids. The CDR3 sequence: CASSLNAAANFYGYTF. The DNA of the CDR3 is TGTGCCAGCAGTTTAAACGCGGCAGCAAATTTCTATGGCTACACCTTC.

The chain links TRBV25-1 to TRBJ2-1; D is uncertain. CDR1 and CDR2 (germline): MGHDK, SYGVNS. V was shortened by 1 base and J by 0 bases, with 10 bases between the two germline ends. CDR3 length: 16 residues. CDR3 loop: CASSELGLISYNEQFF. The CDR3 bases are TGTGCCAGCAGTGAATTGGGTCTGATCTCCTACAATGAGCAGTTCTTC.

Only a few counts were recorded for this clonotype. The gene calls are TRBV2 and TRBJ1-6, with D possibly matching TRBD1 (5 bases). CDR1 is SNHLY and CDR2 is FYNNEI in the germline V gene. The CDR3 length is 14 residues. The V end lost 4 bases, the J end lost 7 bases, and 11 bases lay between the germline ends. CDR3 protein: CASSGRVGNSPLHF. As DNA, the CDR3 is TGTGCCAGCAGTGGCAGGGTGGGCAATTCACCCCTCCACTTT.

V is TRBV20-1 and J is TRBJ2-3, with unresolved D. The germline CDR1 and CDR2 sequences are DFQATT and SNEGSKA (reference sequence). V was trimmed by 3 bases and J by 4 bases, leaving 8 bases between them. CDR3 length: 12 amino acids. CDR3: CSARLVADTQYF. The CDR3 DNA reads TGCAGTGCTAGGTTAGTTGCAGATACGCAGTATTTT.

The chain joins TRBV7-2 to TRBJ2-5, with TRBD1 as a possible D gene (6 bases). V lost 5 bases and J 4 bases, leaving 20 bases between the germline ends. Germline V gives CDR1 SGHTA, CDR2 FQGNSA. This CDR3 comprises 16 residues. CDR3 coding DNA: TGTGCCAGCAGCGACAGGACGGCCCGAGGGCGAGAGACCCAGTACTTC. Its translation: CASSDRTARGRETQYF.

V and J are TRBV7-8 and TRBJ1-4; TRBD1 agrees at 7 bases. The CDR3 loop spans 15 amino acids. Germline loops: CDR1 SGHVS, CDR2 FQNEAQ. V trimming: 5 bases; J trimming: 9 bases; junction bases outside the gene matches: 12. The CDR3 coding sequence is TGTGCCAGCAGCCCCGACAGGGTCGGAGTGAAAAAACTGTTTTTT. It yields the protein CASSPDRVGVKKLFF.

The V and J genes are TRBV5-4 and TRBJ1-1, with a possible D match to TRBD1 (5 bases). Germline CDR1 SGHNT, CDR2 YYREEE (reference sequence). The CDR3 sequence is 14 residues long. Trimming left V 4 bases short and J 4 bases short, with 14 bases between. DNA for the CDR3: TGTGCCAGCAGCGCGGGGGTAAGGGGCACTGAAGCTTTCTTT. Encoded protein: CASSAGVRGTEAFF.

The genes are TRBV11-3 and TRBJ2-7; no clear D gene. CDR3 length: 11 amino acids. The germline gives CDR1 SGHNT, CDR2 YENEEA. V was pared by 5 bases and J by 6 bases, with 8 bases between. CDR3 DNA sequence: TGTGCCAGCAGCAGGGAAACCGAGCAGTACTTC. Its translation: CASSRETEQYF.